The sequence of this T cell receptor beta chain was determined in a study of cytomegalovirus exposure and HLA in healthy donors (dated by TCRdb to the late 2010s). Regarding the research as a whole: An earlier analysis of several hundred of the donors reported about 290 Gb of sequence data and 117 million unique TCR beta sequences from roughly 180 million T cells. Approximately 330 gigabases of sequencing data and 91 million or so unique TCR sequences made up an early release that covered some 640 HLA-typed donors. Typing coverage differed by locus: A, B, C, DRB1 and DQB1 were typed in about 629-640 donors, DQA1 in 522, DPA1 in approximately 600, and DPB1 in 472. In a later analysis, previously published TCR beta repertoires from fewer than 750 donors were re-analyzed and high-resolution HLA genotyping was added so that TCR occurrence patterns could be studied. The study was designed to test whether signatures of past pathogen exposure could be identified by cataloging public T cell receptors. Across 300 to 400 genotyped donors of the cohort, an average of roughly 250,000 unique TCR beta nucleotide sequences per donor were sequenced, and roughly 20% of those sequences were non-productive. The T cell repertoires of around 730 subjects were profiled by immunosequencing and related to cytomegalovirus serostatus. A later genetic analysis used genome-wide SNP genotypes for about 55% of the 666 donors, treating that subset as a discovery cohort. The later analysis used no new phenotypic data to find candidate immune exposures, relying instead on TCR beta sequences and their occurrence across donors. Of the 300 to 500 genotyped donors, 81% were placed in the genetic ancestry cluster associated with self-reported Caucasian donors. Donor age, sex, ethnicity and CMV serostatus were compiled together with the repertoire data. Because of strong linkage in the cohort, roughly five DR-DQ haplotypes were treated as single units for association and clustering. Every discovery cohort repertoire had been produced on one sequencing platform. HLA typing included class I and class II loci at four-digit resolution. To predict cytomegalovirus infection status, the study combined high-throughput TCR immunosequencing, statistical association of individual TCRs with disease status, and machine learning. An earlier analysis of approximately 500 of the donors applied high-throughput TCR beta sequencing to assess whether each TCR beta V gene segment acted as functional or pseudogenic. A separate validation cohort of 100 to 150 different subjects was used in addition to the approximately 610-subject first cohort.

In total, fewer than 750 healthy bone marrow donors made up the cohort. Cohort members were all nominally healthy when sampled, although unrecorded immune exposures were likely present. The donor was CMV seropositive and belonged to the group of more than 250 seropositive cohort members. A peripheral blood sample was collected from each donor, and TCR beta sequencing was performed on peripheral blood mononuclear cells. The Qiagen DNeasy Blood Extraction Kit was used to extract genomic DNA from the blood cell samples. Trimming takes 5 bases from V and 8 bases from J, and the germline ends sit 19 bases apart. The CDR3 contains 15 residues, cysteine and phenylalanine counted. Only the CDR3 region is kept as DNA, spanning 45 bases read in frame from base 1. Taken from the germline V gene, the CDR1 and CDR2 loops are SGHVS and FQNEAQ. The investigation overall reported the following: Because HLA typing was unavailable for some donors at each locus, only the typed subset was used in association tests. A few of the identified cytomegalovirus-associated TCR beta chains were confirmed in vitro to be specific for cytomegalovirus antigens. Broadly in line with IMGT annotations, most TCR beta V segments showed up in productive rearrangements about 87% or about 30% of the time in an earlier analysis of 587 of the donors. A later analysis found that most CMV-associated TCR beta chains appeared HLA-restricted, with HLA associations seemingly driven largely by CMV exposure. A later genetic analysis associated a missense DCLRE1C variant with V-gene and J-gene trimming of TCR beta chains, and an independent cohort replicated the association. The classifier was reported to diagnose cytomegalovirus status with high specificity and sensitivity in both the original and validation cohorts. A cluster of highly shared sequence variants was judged likely to represent a technical artifact of the sequencing pipeline. The 87-base-pair reads could not distinguish some IMGT-functional V segments, including TRBV6-2 and TRBV6-3, so those segments were excluded. In a later analysis, several top co-occurrence clusters were reported to appear linked to parvovirus B19, influenza, CMV and Epstein-Barr virus. Assigning TCR associations to individual alleles was difficult when HLA alleles, especially DR and DQ, strongly co-occurred. Most TCR sequences were observed very rarely across donors, whereas some public TCRs were present in many individuals. At a false discovery rate of 0.05, a later analysis linked 16,000 or so TCR beta sequences to specific HLA alleles. It was suggested by the authors that the approach could potentially be generalized to other disease states and immunological phenotypes. Presence/absence analyses assumed roughly uniform sequencing depth across donors, an assumption that may not hold. Linkage disequilibrium might explain the correlated functional status among segregating V segments, but an unknown experimental factor could not be ruled out. The study listed 150 to 200 TCR beta chains as associated with cytomegalovirus. In a later genetic analysis, fewer N-insertions in productive TCRs were reported among donors in an Asian-associated ancestry cluster than the approximately 710-donor mean. For the cohort, immune exposure information was limited to CMV serostatus. A later analysis found that TCR association rates varied across HLA loci, with DRB1 alleles showing the most associated TCRs and HLA-C alleles the fewest. This cohort had only TCR beta chains sequenced, and the lack of alpha or paired-chain data limited which features could be detected. A later analysis found that HLA-associated TCR beta chains were more clonally expanded and had lower generation probabilities than equally common non-associated chains. The earlier analysis of 587 of the donors excluded seventeen rarely observed V segments, including chromosome 9 orphons, because counts were too low. A further reported finding was that TCR beta sequences accurately predicted the HLA-A and HLA-B alleles for most subjects in the first cohort.

As regards this clone: Its specific antigen is unknown.

The library was obtained by the immunoSEQ multiplex PCR assay. For the multiplex PCR, a mixture combining 60 forward primers for TCR Vbeta segments and 13 reverse primers for TCR Jbeta segments was used. The CDR3 region of rearranged TCR beta genes was amplified from genomic DNA with a multiplex PCR assay. Amplified TCR beta libraries were sequenced as 87-base-pair reads on the Illumina HiSeq System. In the paper's pipeline: A later analysis tallied 70 million to 100 million unique TCR beta chains across the 610 or so repertoires, and around 9.9 million of those chains were shared by two or more donors. Raw reads were error-corrected and collapsed into unique sequences by a nearest-neighbor algorithm in which closely related sequences were merged to remove PCR and sequencing errors. CDR3 sequences were aligned to IMGT reference sequences to assign V, D and J gene segments. For a sequence to be retained, a match of at least six nucleotides to both a V gene segment and a J gene segment was required. A rearrangement was called productive if the CDR3 had no stop codons and remained in frame with V and J, and every other rearrangement was called non-productive. Following IMGT convention, CDR3 was defined as the stretch from the second conserved V-encoded cysteine up to the conserved J-encoded phenylalanine. The earlier analysis of about 590 of the donors excluded sequences that lacked an unambiguous match to a single V gene segment. An earlier analysis of approximately 590 of the donors called V segments functional above 56.7% productive rearrangements and segregating when the between-donor standard deviation exceeded 5%. A statistical classification framework was built to diagnose cytomegalovirus status from the catalog of TCR beta chain sequences. A later analysis assigned V and J genes by comparing TCR nucleotide sequences with IMGT/GENE-DB human TR gene sequences. The TCRdist pipeline was used in a later analysis to assign CDR3 sequences and most-parsimonious VDJ recombination scenarios. In a later analysis, each TCR beta chain was defined by its CDR3 amino acid sequence together with its V-gene family, and reads without a unique V-gene family were excluded. To address suspected cross-contamination and a sequencing artifact, a later analysis removed over 500 highly shared, low-generation-probability nucleotide sequences. In a later analysis, a clonal expansion index was calculated for each public chain from normalized within-repertoire ranks of inferred template counts. Generation probabilities in a later analysis came from a VDJ recombination model fitted to out-of-frame rearrangements, and those results were checked against IGoR. In a later analysis, hypergeometric tests were used to score TCR-TCR, TCR-HLA and TCR-CMV co-occurrence, with a repertoire-size bias correction applied to TCR pairs. In a later analysis, false discovery rates were estimated by permuting HLA or CMV assignments 20 times. In a later analysis, co-occurring TCRs were grouped with DBSCAN, and TCRdist sequence similarity was added when clustering was performed within HLA-allele-positive subsets. Co-occurrence clustering excluded repertoires with fewer than 30,000 or more than 120,000 public chains, plus five with anomalous nucleotide sharing. The table was pulled from immuneACCESS by TCRdb, which kept in-frame rearrangements only. Such tables lose some clones; where checked, under half of the loss comes from unresolved V genes, and the rest has no known cause. V, J and clone size were drawn from that table, and D and trimming were deduced from the DNA. The table for this sample lists roughly 54,000 clones. The top ten hold over 9% of the sample.

The receptor was derived from a woman aged 25 to 39 in good health and CMV-seropositive. This sequence uses TRBV7-8 and TRBJ1-3; too little of a D gene remains to name it. Input material: PBMCs. The CDR3 region reads CASSPRTNPGDTIYF. The nucleotide sequence is given as TGTGCCAGCAGCCCTCGGACCAACCCCGGGGACACCATATATTTT.